This T cell receptor (beta chain) comes out of a study of T-cell reconstitution after alpha-beta-depleted transplantation in children. Notes on the study in general: Once a year had passed after transplant, T-cell counts and diversity came mostly from newly produced T cells.

During its preparation, the TCRbeta library received unique molecular identifiers. MiXCR, applied by TCRdb to the PCR reads, yields one record per CDR3 protein. This sample has roughly 280,000 distinct CDR3 sequences, with 11% found just once. This CDR3 region has 15 residues. Trimming pared 5 bases from V and 5 bases from J, leaving 15 bases between. This clonotype was recorded at least ten times. The antigen is not known. The chain has TRBV12-3 or TRBV12-4 and TRBJ2-2; either TRBD1 or TRBD2 may supply D (6 bases each). Sequencing used peripheral blood, obtained 180 days after TCRalphabeta/CD19-depleted stem cell transplant. This TCR was recovered from a male patient aged 2-10 years who had a stem cell transplant for chronic granulomatous disease, so the T cells may come from the graft donor. The CDR3 nucleotides are TGTGCCAGCAGTCCCCCGGGGGCCGGAACCGGGGAGCTGTTTTTT. Amino acid sequence: CASSPPGAGTGELFF.